The T cell receptor (beta chain) described here comes from a study of cytomegalovirus exposure and HLA in healthy donors. Study as a whole: A previous analysis identified approximately 120 million unique TCR beta sequences derived from about 180 million T cells. Overall study findings and caveats: HLA allele associations emerged for 16,951 TCR beta sequences in a later analysis, at 0.05 false discovery rate. In vitro assays verified that three CMV-associated chains recognized CMV antigens specifically.

PCR employed 60 Vbeta and 13 Jbeta primers. The method was immunoSEQ multiplex PCR; TCRdb's version includes in-frame clones alone and lacks a portion of them. The sample yields about 99,000 clones, over 65% seen once. The V end was cut by 7 bases, the J end by 1 base, with 13 bases between. The CDR3 is 14 residues long. The germline V gene encodes CDR1 LNHDA and CDR2 SQIVND (reference sequence). At collection, donors were nominally healthy, but unrecorded immune exposures were probable. This clone appeared a few times. Its antigen remains unknown. This TCR derives from a man aged 35-49 years in good health and CMV-seronegative. The rearrangement uses TRBV19 and TRBJ1-2, with D perhaps matching TRBD1 (6 bases). Sequences were obtained from PBMCs. The CDR3 DNA reads as TGTGCCAGTACCCCGCTACAGGGTAACTATGGCTACACCTTC. It codes for CASTPLQGNYGYTF.